This T cell receptor beta chain was captured by sequencing in a study of blood T cell repertoires in COVID-19. Overall study context: From the United States, Italy and Spain came samples of acute and convalescent COVID-19. PBMCs, B-cell-depleted T cells, or T cells provided the cDNA or gDNA that made up the material.

The CDR3 loop spans 15 amino acids. Germline CDR1 is MNHEY and CDR2 is SVGAGI. Between the trimmed V and J ends, which lost 8 bases and 2 bases, there was a span of 16 bases. In the source study's methods: Estimates of nucleated cell counts were drawn from the amplification of reference gene primers. Method: immunoSEQ multiplex PCR; TCRdb's copy keeps in-frame clones and lacks some. V and J calls and clone size are as listed in that table; D and trimming were resolved from the DNA. The sample holds about 200,000 clones, approximately 91% seen once. The chain recombines TRBV6-5 with TRBJ2-1; perhaps TRBD2 as D (7 bases). This receptor was obtained from a man in his forties or fifties with acute or convalescent COVID-19. The sequenced sample consisted of peripheral blood. Here the CDR3 reads CASLPGEGAYNEQFF. Written as DNA, the CDR3 is TGTGCCAGCCTCCCGGGGGAGGGGGCCTACAATGAGCAGTTCTTC.